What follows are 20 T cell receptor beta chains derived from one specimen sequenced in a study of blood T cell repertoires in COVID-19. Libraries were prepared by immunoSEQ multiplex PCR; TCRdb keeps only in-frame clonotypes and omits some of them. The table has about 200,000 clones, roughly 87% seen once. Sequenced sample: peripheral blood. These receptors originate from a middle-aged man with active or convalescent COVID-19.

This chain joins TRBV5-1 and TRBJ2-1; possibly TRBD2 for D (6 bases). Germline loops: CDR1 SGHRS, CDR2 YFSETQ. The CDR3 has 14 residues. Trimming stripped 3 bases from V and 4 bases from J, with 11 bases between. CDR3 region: CASSYPSAYNEQFF. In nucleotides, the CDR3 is TGCGCCAGCAGCTATCCTAGCGCTTACAATGAGCAGTTCTTC.

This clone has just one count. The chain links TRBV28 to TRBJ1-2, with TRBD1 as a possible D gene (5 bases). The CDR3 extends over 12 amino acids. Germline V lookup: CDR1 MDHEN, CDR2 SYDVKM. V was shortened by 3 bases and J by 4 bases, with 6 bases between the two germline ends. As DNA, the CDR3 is TGTGCCAGCAGTTTTACAGGCTATGGCTACACCTTC. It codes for CASSFTGYGYTF.

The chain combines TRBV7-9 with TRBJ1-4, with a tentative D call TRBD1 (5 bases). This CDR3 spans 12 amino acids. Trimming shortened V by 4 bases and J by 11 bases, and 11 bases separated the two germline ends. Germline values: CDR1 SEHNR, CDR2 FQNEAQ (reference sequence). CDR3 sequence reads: CASSSPGEKLFF. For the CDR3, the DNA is TGTGCCAGCAGCTCCCCGGGGGAGAAACTGTTTTTT.

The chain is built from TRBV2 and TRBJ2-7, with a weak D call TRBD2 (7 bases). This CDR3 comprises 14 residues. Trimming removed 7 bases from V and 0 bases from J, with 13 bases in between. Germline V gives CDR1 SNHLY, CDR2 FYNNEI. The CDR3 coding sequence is TGTGCCAGCACAAGGGGGGGGACCTCCTACGAGCAGTACTTC. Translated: CASTRGGTSYEQYF.

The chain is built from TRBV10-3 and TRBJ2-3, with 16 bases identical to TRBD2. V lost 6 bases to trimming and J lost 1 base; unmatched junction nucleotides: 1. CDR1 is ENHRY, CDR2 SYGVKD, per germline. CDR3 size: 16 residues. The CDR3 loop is CAISGTSGGGTDTQYF. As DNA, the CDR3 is TGTGCCATCAGCGGGACTAGCGGGGGGGGCACAGATACGCAGTATTTT.

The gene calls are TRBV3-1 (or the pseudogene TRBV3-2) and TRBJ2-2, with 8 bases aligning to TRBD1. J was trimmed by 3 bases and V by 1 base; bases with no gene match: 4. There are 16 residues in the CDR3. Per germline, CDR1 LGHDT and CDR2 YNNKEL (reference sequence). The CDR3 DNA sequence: TGTGCCAGCAGCCAAGCCGGACAGGGTTACACCGGGGAGCTGTTTTTT. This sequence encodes CASSQAGQGYTGELFF.

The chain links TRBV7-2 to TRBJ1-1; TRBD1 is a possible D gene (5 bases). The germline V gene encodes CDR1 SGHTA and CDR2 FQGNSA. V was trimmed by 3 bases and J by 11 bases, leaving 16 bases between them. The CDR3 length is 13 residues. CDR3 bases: TGTGCCAGCAGCTTGGAACAGGCGCTGTGGGCTTTCTTT. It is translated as CASSLEQALWAFF. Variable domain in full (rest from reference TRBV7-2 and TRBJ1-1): GAGVSQSPSNKVTEKGKDVELRCDPISGHTALYWYRQSLGQGLEFLIYFQGNSAPDKSGLPSDRFSAERTGGSVSTLTIQRTQQEDSAVYLCASSLEQALWAFFGQGTRLTVV.

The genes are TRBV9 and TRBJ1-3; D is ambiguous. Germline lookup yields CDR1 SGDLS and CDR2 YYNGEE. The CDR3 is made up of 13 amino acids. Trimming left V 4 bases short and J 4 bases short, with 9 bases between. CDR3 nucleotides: TGTGCCAGCAGCTTTGAGGGCGGAAACACCATATATTTT. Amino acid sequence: CASSFEGGNTIYF.

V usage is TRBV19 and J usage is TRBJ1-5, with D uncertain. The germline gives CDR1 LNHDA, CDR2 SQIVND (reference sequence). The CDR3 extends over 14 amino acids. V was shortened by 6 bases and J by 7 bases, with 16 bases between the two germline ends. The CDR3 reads CASSWTLLSQPQHF. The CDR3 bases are TGTGCCAGTAGCTGGACTCTTCTGAGCCAGCCCCAGCATTTT.

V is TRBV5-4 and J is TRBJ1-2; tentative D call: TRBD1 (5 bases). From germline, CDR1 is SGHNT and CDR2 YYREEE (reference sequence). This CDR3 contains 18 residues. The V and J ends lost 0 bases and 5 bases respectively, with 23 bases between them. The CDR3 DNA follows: TGTGCCAGCAGCTTGGGCGGACAAGGGGTTAGCAGTATGTATGGCTACACCTTC. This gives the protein CASSLGGQGVSSMYGYTF.

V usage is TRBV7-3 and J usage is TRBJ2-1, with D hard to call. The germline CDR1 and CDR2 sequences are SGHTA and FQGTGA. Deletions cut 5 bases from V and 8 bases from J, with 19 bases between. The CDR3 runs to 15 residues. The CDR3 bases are TGTGCCAGCAGCCTTAGTGGTCGTAGTTTCGATGAGCAGTTCTTC. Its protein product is CASSLSGRSFDEQFF.

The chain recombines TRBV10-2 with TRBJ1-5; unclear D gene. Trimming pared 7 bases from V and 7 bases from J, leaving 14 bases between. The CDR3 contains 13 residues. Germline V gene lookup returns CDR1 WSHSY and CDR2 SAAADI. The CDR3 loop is CASTTVPSQPQHF. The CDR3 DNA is TGCGCCAGCACTACTGTCCCGAGCCAGCCCCAGCATTTT.

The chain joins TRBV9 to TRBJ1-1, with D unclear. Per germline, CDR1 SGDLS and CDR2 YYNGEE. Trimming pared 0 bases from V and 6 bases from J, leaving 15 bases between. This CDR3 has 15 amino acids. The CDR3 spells CASSVVEVRVAEAFF. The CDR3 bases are TGTGCCAGCAGCGTAGTGGAGGTGAGGGTGGCTGAAGCTTTCTTT.

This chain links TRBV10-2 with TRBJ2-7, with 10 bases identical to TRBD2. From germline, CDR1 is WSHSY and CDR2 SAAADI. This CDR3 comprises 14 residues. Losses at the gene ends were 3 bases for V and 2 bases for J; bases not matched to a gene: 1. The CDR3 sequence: CASSDSGRAYEQYF. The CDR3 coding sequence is TGCGCCAGCAGTGACAGCGGGAGGGCCTACGAGCAGTACTTC.

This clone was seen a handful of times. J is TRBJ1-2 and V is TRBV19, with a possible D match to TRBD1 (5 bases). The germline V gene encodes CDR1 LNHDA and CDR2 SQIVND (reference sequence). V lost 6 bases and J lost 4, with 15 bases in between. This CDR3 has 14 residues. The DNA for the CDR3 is TGTGCCAGTAGGCGGGACGGCGCCGGCTATGGCTACACCTTC. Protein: CASRRDGAGYGYTF.

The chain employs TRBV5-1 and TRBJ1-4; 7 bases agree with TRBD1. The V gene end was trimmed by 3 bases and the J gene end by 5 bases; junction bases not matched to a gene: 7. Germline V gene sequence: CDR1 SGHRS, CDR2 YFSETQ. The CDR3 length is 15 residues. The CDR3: CASSSDRAGNEKLFF. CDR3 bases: TGCGCCAGCAGCTCCGACAGGGCGGGGAATGAAAAACTGTTTTTT.

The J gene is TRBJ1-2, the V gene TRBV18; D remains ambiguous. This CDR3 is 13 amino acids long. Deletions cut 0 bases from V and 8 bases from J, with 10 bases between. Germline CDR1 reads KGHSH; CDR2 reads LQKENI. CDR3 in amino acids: CASSPPGGEGYTF. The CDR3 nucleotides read TGTGCCAGCTCACCACCCGGCGGGGAGGGCTACACCTTC.

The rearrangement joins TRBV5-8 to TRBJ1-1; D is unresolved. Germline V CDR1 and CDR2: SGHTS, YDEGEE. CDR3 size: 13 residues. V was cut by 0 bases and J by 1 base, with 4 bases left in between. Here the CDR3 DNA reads TGTGCCAGCAGCTTGGGGCCGAACACTGAAGCTTTCTTT. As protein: CASSLGPNTEAFF.

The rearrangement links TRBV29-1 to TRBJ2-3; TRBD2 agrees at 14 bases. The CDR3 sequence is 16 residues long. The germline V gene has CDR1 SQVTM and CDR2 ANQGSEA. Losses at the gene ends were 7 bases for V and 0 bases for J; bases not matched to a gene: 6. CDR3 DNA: TGCAGCGCCGGAGGACTAGCGGGGGGCAGCACAGATACGCAGTATTTT. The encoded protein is CSAGGLAGGSTDTQYF.

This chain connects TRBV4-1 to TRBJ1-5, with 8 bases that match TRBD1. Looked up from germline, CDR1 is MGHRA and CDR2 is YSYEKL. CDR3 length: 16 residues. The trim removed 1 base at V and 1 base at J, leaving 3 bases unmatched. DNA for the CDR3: TGCGCCAGCAGCCAAGCCGCAGGGGGCAGCAATCAGCCCCAGCATTTT. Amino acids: CASSQAAGGSNQPQHF.